The entry below gives a single T cell receptor beta chain sequence along with its context. Its specificity is not known. Primers included in the PCR were 60 Vbeta and 13 Jbeta primers. Here immunoSEQ multiplex PCR was the method, and the copy in TCRdb shows in-frame clones only, minus some. The table has about 180,000 clones, 82% seen once. The data belong to a study of cytomegalovirus exposure and HLA in healthy donors. CDR3 size: 16 residues. Overall study results and limits: TCR beta sequences reportedly predicted most subjects' HLA-A and HLA-B alleles accurately. A few of the chains that were CMV-associated were confirmed in vitro to be specific for CMV antigens. It was shown in a later analysis that HLA-associated TCR beta chains were more clonally expanded than other, equally common chains.

The sequencing sample was made of PBMCs. The receptor comes from a middle-aged man in good health and CMV-seronegative. This sequence joins TRBV21-1 and TRBJ2-1; the table's D gene call, TRBD1, was not cross checked with the DNA. TRBV21-1 is a documented pseudogene. This CDR3 reads CASSKLGDRGALGQFF. Here the CDR3 DNA reads TGTGCCAGCAGCAAACTCGGGGACAGAGGTGCGTTGGGTCAGTTCTTC.